The TCR beta chain under discussion was sequenced for a study of shared clonotypes between healthy human individuals. Study-wide points: Naive subsets generally exceeded memory subsets in estimated richness.

As concerns this clone: Its antigen is currently unknown.

V was trimmed by 0 bases and J by 8 bases, leaving 12 bases between them. The CDR3 covers 14 residues. The germline V gene has CDR1 SGHTS and CDR2 YDEGEE. TCRdb keeps only in-frame clones here, not all; method: immunoSEQ multiplex PCR. The sample holds over 2 million clones; 85% to 95% are singletons and the top ten take around 0.38%. Adult donors, all healthy and HIV-negative, had no recent acute infections or vaccinations. Donors comprised only Caucasian adults living in Nashville, Tennessee. This clonotype was sampled from a man between 18 and 29 years old in good health. Some clones in this sample may be carry-over from other donors' samples. This chain connects TRBV5-8 to TRBJ2-4; TRBD1 or TRBD2 may be the D gene (7 bases each). The material sequenced was naive CD4+ T cells from PBMCs. Specified subset: CD45RA+ positively selected. DNA of the CDR3: TGTGCCAGCAGCTTGGCCTCAGGGGGGGACATTCAGTACTTC. It yields the protein CASSLASGGDIQYF. The full variable domain, completed using reference TRBV5-8 and TRBJ2-4, is EAGVTQSPTHLIKTRGQQATLRCSPISGHTSVYWYQQALGLGLQFLLWYDEGEERNRGNFPPRFSGRQFPNYSSELNVNALELEDSALYLCASSLASGGDIQYFGAGTRLSVL.